These T cell receptor beta chains were read from a single sample in a study of CD8 T cells in Susac syndrome. TCRdb re-analysed the immunoSEQ multiplex PCR reads in MiXCR, keeping a single row per CDR3 protein. The data contain 95,000 to 150,000 distinct CDR3 sequences, roughly 95% of them singletons. The sequenced sample consisted of CD4+ T cells from PBMCs. Receptors originate from a human donor with Susac syndrome. Each CDR3 is given with its conserved first and last residue.

J | V | length | CDR3
TRBJ2-7 | TRBV20-1 | 11 | CSAPSRSEQYF
TRBJ1-5 | TRBV6-1 | 16 | CASSRSAGGSNQPQHF
TRBJ1-2 | TRBV20-1 | 13 | CSAPNRAAYGYTF
TRBJ1-1 | TRBV7-2 | 14 | CASRQTGGMTEAFF
TRBJ2-1 | TRBV7-2 | 13 | CASSLGVKQEQFF
TRBJ2-5 | TRBV5-4 | 14 | CASSWAGGGETQYF
TRBJ1-1 | TRBV9 | 13 | CASSVWRDTEAFF
TRBJ1-5 | TRBV3-1 | 14 | CASSRRGTTGPQHF
TRBJ2-7 | TRBV18 | 13 | CASSTKRQYEQYF
TRBJ2-1 | TRBV30 | 12 | CAWSPTGTEQFF
TRBJ2-5 | TRBV19 | 13 | CASSIGSWETQYF
TRBJ2-1 | TRBV5-1 | 13 | CASSSEAGREQFF
TRBJ2-1 | TRBV6-5 | 14 | CASSYGDSYNEQFF
TRBJ2-6 | TRBV5-1 | 18 | CASSRDRSPPSGANVLTF
TRBJ1-4 | TRBV6-5 | 14 | CASSGDRGLEKLFF
TRBJ2-3 | TRBV2 | 14 | CASSATGGTDTQYF
TRBJ2-7 | TRBV19 | 16 | CASSLRTSTTIYEQYF
TRBJ2-7 | TRBV6-2/TRBV6-3 | 13 | CASRGTANYEQYF
TRBJ2-2 | TRBV18 | 13 | CASSPQWAGELFF
TRBJ2-7 | TRBV7-9 | 12 | CDVRAGTYEQYF
TRBJ2-7 | TRBV5-1 | 14 | CASSLVAGAYEQYF
TRBJ2-1 | TRBV28 | 14 | CASSWGGAYNEQFF
TRBJ1-5 | TRBV29-1 | 14 | CSVGVGGVNQPQHF
TRBJ2-7 | TRBV7-2 | 13 | CASSLAPANEQYF
TRBJ1-5 | TRBV20-1 | 13 | CSARDRGDQPQHF
TRBJ1-5 | TRBV6-6 | 16 | CASLGGARSRNQPQHF
TRBJ2-7 | TRBV7-2 | 14 | CASSHIGESYEQYF
TRBJ2-3 | TRBV20-1 | 14 | CSAKAWDRTDTQYF
TRBJ2-6 | TRBV6-2/TRBV6-3 | 15 | CASSYSGSGANVLTF
TRBJ2-7 | TRBV28 | 15 | CASSSASQRIYEQYF
TRBJ1-5 | TRBV20-1 | 14 | CSAGGDDSNQPQHF
TRBJ2-1 | TRBV9 | 15 | CASSVAPQGGNEQFF
TRBJ2-5 | TRBV5-6 | 13 | CASSLTGVETQYF
TRBJ2-1 | TRBV3-1 | 14 | CASSSRLSVGEQFF
TRBJ1-5 | TRBV28 | 15 | CASTFGGGGGQPQHF
TRBJ1-2 | TRBV20-1 | 15 | CSARDRGQGYYGYTF
TRBJ2-7 | TRBV5-1 | 15 | CASSVEGQGANEQYF
TRBJ2-2 | TRBV29-1 | 12 | CSASKNTGELFF
TRBJ1-1 | TRBV29-1 | 13 | CSVGTVMNTEAFF
TRBJ1-1 | TRBV28 | 13 | CASSLPRWAEAFF
TRBJ2-1 | TRBV13 | 12 | CASSQQYNEQFF
TRBJ2-7 | TRBV12-3/TRBV12-4 | 15 | CASSFLPGQSYEQYF
TRBJ2-3 | TRBV7-9 | 17 | CASSLSRLAGVVGTQYF
TRBJ2-3 | TRBV20-1 | 16 | CSARIASGPSTDTQYF
TRBJ1-2 | TRBV27 | 16 | CASSSPARGANYGYTF
TRBJ1-5 | TRBV20-1 | 16 | CSALIQGARSNQPQHF
TRBJ1-5 | TRBV7-2 | 13 | CASSSYSNQPQHF
TRBJ2-3 | TRBV5-1 | 14 | CASSFSGGGDTQYF
TRBJ2-5 | TRBV14 | 15 | CASSQDMRAQETQYF
TRBJ1-5 | TRBV14 | 13 | CASSQNPHQPQHF
TRBJ2-3 | TRBV20-1 | 15 | CSARDPRPSTDTQYF
TRBJ2-1 | TRBV15 | 15 | CATSRGQGKDNEQFF
TRBJ2-7 | TRBV20-1 | 8 | CSASEQYF
TRBJ1-1 | TRBV29-1 | 13 | CSTEDTLNTEAFF
TRBJ2-1 | TRBV7-8 | 11 | CASSRNNEQFF
TRBJ1-2 | TRBV20-1 | 14 | CSARDPLGLSGYTF
TRBJ2-2 | TRBV29-1 | 12 | CSVKGWAGELFF